These 9 T cell receptor beta chains were all obtained from the same sample, sequenced in a study of Ad26.COV2.S vaccination and SARS-CoV-2 variants. Only in-frame clones appear in the TCRdb table, and some are missing; sequencing was by immunoSEQ multiplex PCR. Among some 480,000 clones listed, 87% were seen once. Noted treatment: over 15 received Ad26.COV2.S at low or high dose, single or two shots; five or six received placebo; per-sample allocation not given. Samples analyzed were those drawn on day 63 after the first vaccine or placebo injection. The specimen comprised peripheral blood, sampled in a trial of Ad26.COV2.S vaccine versus placebo. The source is a person between 18 and 59 years old who received the Ad26.COV2.S COVID-19 vaccine or a placebo.

The V call is TRBV19, the J call TRBJ2-7; D may be TRBD1 (5 bases). The V gene lost 3 bases and the J gene lost 0 bases, with 9 bases spanning the gap. The CDR3 is 14 residues long. The germline V gene has CDR1 LNHDA and CDR2 SQIVND (reference sequence). CDR3 bases: TGTGCCAGTAGTATCGGCAGGGCCTCCTACGAGCAGTACTTC. The encoded protein is CASSIGRASYEQYF.

The chain joins TRBV7-2 to TRBJ1-6; 9 bases agree with TRBD1. V gave up 5 bases and J gave up 7 bases; unmatched junction bases: 3. The CDR3 runs to 14 residues. Germline V gene sequence: CDR1 SGHTA, CDR2 FQGNSA. The DNA for the CDR3 is TGTGCCAGCAGCCCACAGGGGGCCAATTCACCCCTCCACTTT. The encoded protein is CASSPQGANSPLHF.

The chain carries TRBV14 and TRBJ2-4, with 9 nucleotides matching TRBD2. V shed 5 bases, J shed 8 bases, and the junction held 4 bases outside the gene matches. The germline V gene encodes CDR1 SGHDN and CDR2 FVKESK. The CDR3 spans 13 residues. The CDR3 sequence: CASSNSGSDIQYF. The CDR3 region has the DNA TGTGCCAGCAGCAATAGCGGGAGTGACATTCAGTACTTC.

V gene TRBV5-5 combines with J gene TRBJ2-3, with 8 bases matching TRBD2. The germline V gene encodes CDR1 SGHKS and CDR2 YYEKEE (reference sequence). The CDR3 extends over 15 amino acids. With 5 bases clipped from V and 0 bases from J, the junction kept 5 bases outside the gene matches. The CDR3 sequence: CASRIASGSTDTQYF. Written as DNA, the CDR3 is TGTGCCAGCAGGATAGCTAGCGGGAGCACAGATACGCAGTATTTT.

CDR3 residues: CASSLGQGGDSPLHF. The CDR3 DNA reads TGTGCCAGCAGCTTAGGGCAGGGGGGCGATTCACCCCTCCACTTT. The chain combines TRBV7-3 with TRBJ1-6, with 7 bases identical to TRBD1. Trimming took 2 bases from V and 8 from J; bases not matched to a gene: 6. This CDR3 comprises 15 residues. The germline V gene has CDR1 SGHTA and CDR2 FQGTGA.

V usage is TRBV30 and J usage is TRBJ2-3, with D perhaps matching TRBD1 (6 bases). The CDR3 length is 11 residues. The germline V gene encodes CDR1 GTSNPN and CDR2 SVGIG (reference sequence). Between the trimmed V and J ends, which lost 4 bases and 6 bases, there was a span of 8 bases. The CDR3 is CAWTGADTQYF. The CDR3 coding sequence is TGTGCCTGGACAGGGGCGGATACGCAGTATTTT.

The chain employs TRBV19 and TRBJ1-5; 7 positions agree with TRBD1. J gave up 2 bases and V 6 bases, and 13 bases lay outside the gene matches. The CDR3 extends over 17 amino acids. The germline gives CDR1 LNHDA, CDR2 SQIVND (reference sequence). In DNA form, the CDR3 reads TGTGCCAGTAGGGGCCAGGGGGGCCTGAGAGGCAATCAGCCCCAGCATTTT. This encodes CASRGQGGLRGNQPQHF. Full variable domain (rest looked up from reference TRBV19 and TRBJ1-5): DGGITQSPKYLFRKEGQNVTLSCEQNLNHDAMYWYRQDPGQGLRLIYYSQIVNDFQKGDIAEGYSVSREKKESFPLTVTSAQKNPTAFYLCASRGQGGLRGNQPQHFGDGTRLSIL.

The gene calls are TRBV4-2 and TRBJ2-7; D gene ambiguous. With 1 base removed from V and 2 bases from J, the gap between germline ends came to 9 bases. The CDR3 length is 14 residues. Germline CDR1 and CDR2: LGHNA and YNFKEQ. CDR3 bases: TGTGCCAGCAGCCAAGGCTCAGTCACCTACGAGCAGTACTTC. It specifies CASSQGSVTYEQYF.

This chain links TRBV21-1 with TRBJ2-5. TRBV21-1 is noted as a pseudogene. The CDR3 totals 15 residues. Written as DNA, the CDR3 is TGTGCCAGCGGCTACTTGCTGGGGGAGCAAGAGACCCAGTACTTC. Amino acid sequence: CASGYLLGEQETQYF.